This TCR beta chain derives from a study of T cells in localized non-small cell lung cancer. Details on this clone: The antigen remains undetermined.

Data came from immunoSEQ multiplex PCR; TCRdb stores just in-frame clones and leaves some out. This sample carries 65,000 to 80,000 clones, 65% to 85% of them seen once, and the ten largest clones take 1.3%. This CDR3 has 13 amino acids. J gave up 3 bases and V 6 bases, and 2 bases lay outside the gene matches. The V gene's germline CDR1 is MNHEY and CDR2 SVGAGI. Whole-study results and caveats: Longer survival (overall) was linked to higher T cell density in blood. Among the tissues sampled, uninvolved adjacent lung had the highest T cell clonality, above tumor. A single tumor region was sequenced, leaving heterogeneity possible. Adjacent lung held a median around 56 of the top 100 tumor clones.

Sequencing used peripheral blood, obtained before any cancer treatment. This clonotype originated in an older female donor with stage I lung adenocarcinoma. This sequence joins TRBV6-5 and TRBJ2-1; TRBD1 matches 7 bases. CDR3 in DNA: TGTGCCAGCAGCGGGACAGTCTACAATGAGCAGTTCTTC. This sequence encodes CASSGTVYNEQFF.